This T cell receptor beta chain was retrieved from a study of T cell responses to AZD1222 COVID-19 vaccine. Method: immunoSEQ multiplex PCR; TCRdb's copy keeps in-frame clones and lacks some. The sample lists nearly 200,000 clones; approximately 93% were seen once. The CDR3 runs to 14 residues. In germline, CDR1 is GTSNPN, CDR2 SVGIG (reference sequence). The junction had 5 bases not matched to a gene; V was cut back by 3 bases and J by 3 bases. The starting material was peripheral blood, obtained 28 days after the second AZD1222 dose. The TCR comes from an adult who received the AZD1222 COVID-19 vaccine. This chain uses TRBV30 with TRBJ2-5, with 9 bases fitting TRBD2. The CDR3 is CAWREKRGEETQYF. In DNA form, the CDR3 reads TGTGCCTGGAGGGAAAAGCGGGGGGAAGAGACCCAGTACTTC.